The sequence of this TCR beta chain was determined in a study of lung T cells in sarcoidosis with Löfgren's syndrome. Overall study context: In sarcoidosis, CD4+ T cells accumulate in bronchoalveolar lavage fluid.

One entry per CDR3 protein, called by TCRdb with MiXCR from the reads. The sample lists 3,000 to 3,500 distinct CDR3 sequences, less than 20% occurring once. This clonotype is labeled as medium-sized. Antigen unknown. The study's findings and limits: Versus controls, Löfgren's syndrome patients reportedly showed TRAV12-1 and TRBV2 as most expanded. Shared TRAV12-1 and TRBV2 CDR3 motifs were reported across several patients.

V was trimmed by 1 base and J by 7 bases, leaving 11 bases between them. CDR3 length equals 13 residues. Germline CDR1 reads SNHLY; CDR2 reads FYNNEI. Sequencing was performed on CD4+ T cells from bronchoalveolar lavage. The rearrangement joins TRBV2 to TRBJ2-7; D is uncertain. This sequence was found in a human donor with sarcoidosis (Löfgren's syndrome or another form), or a control subject (not recorded which). CDR3: CASSEGSRREQYV. CDR3 bases: TGTGCCAGCAGTGAAGGGTCGCGTAGGGAGCAGTACGTC.